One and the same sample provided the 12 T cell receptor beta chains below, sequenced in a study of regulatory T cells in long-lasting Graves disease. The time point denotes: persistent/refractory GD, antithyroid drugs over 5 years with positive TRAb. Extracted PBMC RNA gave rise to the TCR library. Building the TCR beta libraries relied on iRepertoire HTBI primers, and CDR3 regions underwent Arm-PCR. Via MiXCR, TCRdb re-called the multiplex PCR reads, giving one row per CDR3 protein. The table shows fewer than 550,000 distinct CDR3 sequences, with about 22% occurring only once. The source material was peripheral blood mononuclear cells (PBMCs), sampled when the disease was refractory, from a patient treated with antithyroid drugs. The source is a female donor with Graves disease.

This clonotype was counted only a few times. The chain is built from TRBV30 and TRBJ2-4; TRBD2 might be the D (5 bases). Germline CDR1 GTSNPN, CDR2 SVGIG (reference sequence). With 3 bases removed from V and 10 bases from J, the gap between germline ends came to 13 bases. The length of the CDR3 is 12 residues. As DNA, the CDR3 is TGTGCCTGGAGCCTGTCCGGGATGATTCAGTACTTC. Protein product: CAWSLSGMIQYF.

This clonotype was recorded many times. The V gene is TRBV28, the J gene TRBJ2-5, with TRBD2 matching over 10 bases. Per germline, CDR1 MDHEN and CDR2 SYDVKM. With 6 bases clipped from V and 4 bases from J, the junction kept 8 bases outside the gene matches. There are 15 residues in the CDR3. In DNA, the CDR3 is TGTGCCAGCAGCTTGAGACTAGCGGGCGGAGAGACCCAGTACTTC. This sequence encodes CASSLRLAGGETQYF.

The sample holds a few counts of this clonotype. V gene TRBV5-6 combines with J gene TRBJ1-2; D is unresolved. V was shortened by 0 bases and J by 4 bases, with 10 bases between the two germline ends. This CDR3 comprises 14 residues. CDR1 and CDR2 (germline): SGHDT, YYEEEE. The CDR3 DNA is TGTGCCAGCAGCTTGGAGGCGTCCTTCTATGGCTACACCTTC. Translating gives CASSLEASFYGYTF.

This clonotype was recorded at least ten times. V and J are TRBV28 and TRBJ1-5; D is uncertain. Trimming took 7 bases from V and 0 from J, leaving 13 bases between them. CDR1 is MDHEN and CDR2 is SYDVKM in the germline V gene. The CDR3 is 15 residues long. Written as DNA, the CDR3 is TGTGCCAGCATCGGTTCCCATTATAGCAATCAGCCCCAGCATTTT. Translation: CASIGSHYSNQPQHF. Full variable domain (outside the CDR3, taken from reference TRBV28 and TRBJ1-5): DVKVTQSSRYLVKRTGEKVFLECVQDMDHENMFWYRQDPGLGLRLIYFSYDVKMKEKGDIPEGYSVSREKKERFSLILESASTNQTSMYLCASIGSHYSNQPQHFGDGTRLSIL.

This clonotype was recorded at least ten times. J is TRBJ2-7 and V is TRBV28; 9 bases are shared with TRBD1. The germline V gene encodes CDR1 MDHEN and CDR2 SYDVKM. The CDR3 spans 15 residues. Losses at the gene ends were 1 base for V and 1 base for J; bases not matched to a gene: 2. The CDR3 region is CASSLYGTGSYEQYF. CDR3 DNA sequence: TGTGCCAGCAGTTTATATGGGACAGGGTCCTACGAGCAGTACTTC.

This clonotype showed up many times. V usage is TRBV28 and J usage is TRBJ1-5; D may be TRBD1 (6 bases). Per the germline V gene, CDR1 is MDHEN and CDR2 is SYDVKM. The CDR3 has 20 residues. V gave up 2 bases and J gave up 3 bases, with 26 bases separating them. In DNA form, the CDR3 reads TGTGCCAGCAGTTTACGGGCTCTCCAAAGGGGGACAACCCTCAATCAGCCCCAGCATTTT. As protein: CASSLRALQRGTTLNQPQHF.

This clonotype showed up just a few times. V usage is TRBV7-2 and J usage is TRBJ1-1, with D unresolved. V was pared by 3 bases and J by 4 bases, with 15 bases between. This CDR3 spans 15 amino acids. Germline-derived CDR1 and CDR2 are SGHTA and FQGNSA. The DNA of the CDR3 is TGTGCCAGCAGCTTTGCCTTTGGGTTGGGCACTGAAGCTTTCTTT. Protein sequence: CASSFAFGLGTEAFF. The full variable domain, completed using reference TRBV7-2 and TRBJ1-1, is GAGVSQSPSNKVTEKGKDVELRCDPISGHTALYWYRQSLGQGLEFLIYFQGNSAPDKSGLPSDRFSAERTGGSVSTLTIQRTQQEDSAVYLCASSFAFGLGTEAFFGQGTRLTVV.

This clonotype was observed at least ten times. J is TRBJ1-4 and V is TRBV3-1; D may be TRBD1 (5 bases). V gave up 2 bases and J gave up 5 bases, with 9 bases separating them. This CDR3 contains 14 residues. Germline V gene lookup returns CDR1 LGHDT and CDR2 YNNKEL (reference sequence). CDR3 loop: CASSQSGGNEKLFF. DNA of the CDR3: TGTGCCAGCAGCCAAAGCGGGGGAAATGAAAAACTGTTTTTT.

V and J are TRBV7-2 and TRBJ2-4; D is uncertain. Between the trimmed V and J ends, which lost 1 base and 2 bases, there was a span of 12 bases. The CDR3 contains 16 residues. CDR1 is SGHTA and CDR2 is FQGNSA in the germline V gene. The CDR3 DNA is TGTGCCAGCAGCTTAGGGCGCGTGGGAACCAAAAACATTCAGTACTTC. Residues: CASSLGRVGTKNIQYF.

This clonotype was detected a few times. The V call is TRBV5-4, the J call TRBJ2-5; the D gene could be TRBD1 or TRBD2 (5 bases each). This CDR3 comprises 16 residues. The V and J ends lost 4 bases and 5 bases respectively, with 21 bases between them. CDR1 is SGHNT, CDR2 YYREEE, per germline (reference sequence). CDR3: CASSQGGGQGEETQYF. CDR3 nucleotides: TGTGCCAGCAGCCAAGGAGGAGGTCAAGGGGAGGAGACCCAGTACTTC.

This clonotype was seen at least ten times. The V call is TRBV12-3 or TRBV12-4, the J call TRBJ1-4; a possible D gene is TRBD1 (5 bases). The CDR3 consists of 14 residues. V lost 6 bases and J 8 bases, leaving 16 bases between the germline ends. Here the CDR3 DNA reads TGTGCCAGCAGCTCATGGACTGGGGGGGAAAAACTGTTTTTT. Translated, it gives CASSSWTGGEKLFF.

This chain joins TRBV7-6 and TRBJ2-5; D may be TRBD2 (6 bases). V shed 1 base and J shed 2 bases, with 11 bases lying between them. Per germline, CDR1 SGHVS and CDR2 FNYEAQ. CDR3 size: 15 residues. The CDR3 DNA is TGTGCCAGCAGCTTAGTAGGGGACTTACAAGAGACCCAGTACTTC. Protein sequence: CASSLVGDLQETQYF.